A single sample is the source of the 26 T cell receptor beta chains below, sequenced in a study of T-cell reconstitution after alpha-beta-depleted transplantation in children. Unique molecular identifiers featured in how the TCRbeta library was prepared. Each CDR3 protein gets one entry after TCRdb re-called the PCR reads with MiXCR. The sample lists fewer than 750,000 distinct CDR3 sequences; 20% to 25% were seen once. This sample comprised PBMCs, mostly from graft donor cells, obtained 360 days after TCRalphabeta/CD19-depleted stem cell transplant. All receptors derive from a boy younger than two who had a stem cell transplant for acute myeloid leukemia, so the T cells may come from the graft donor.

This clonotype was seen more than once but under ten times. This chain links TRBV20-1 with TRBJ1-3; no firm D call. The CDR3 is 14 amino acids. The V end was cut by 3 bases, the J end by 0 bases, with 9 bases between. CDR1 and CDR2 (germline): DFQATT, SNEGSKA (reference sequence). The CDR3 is CSARAATSGNTIYF. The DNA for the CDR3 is TGCAGTGCTAGGGCAGCCACCTCTGGAAACACCATATATTTT.

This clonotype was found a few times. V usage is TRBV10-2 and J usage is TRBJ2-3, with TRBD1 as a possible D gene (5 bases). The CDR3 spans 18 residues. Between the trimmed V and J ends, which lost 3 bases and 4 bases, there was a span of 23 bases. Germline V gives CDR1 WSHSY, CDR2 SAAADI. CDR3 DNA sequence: TGCGCCAGCAGTGACGGCCCCGCGACAGAGACGCCCCCAGATACGCAGTATTTT. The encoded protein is CASSDGPATETPPDTQYF.

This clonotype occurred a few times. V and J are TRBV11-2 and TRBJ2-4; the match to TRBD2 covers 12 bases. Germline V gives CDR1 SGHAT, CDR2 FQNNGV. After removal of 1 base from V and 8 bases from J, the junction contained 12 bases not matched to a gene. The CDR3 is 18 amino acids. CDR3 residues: CASSLVGGLAGGGDIQYF. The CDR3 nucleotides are TGTGCCAGCAGCTTAGTGGGGGGACTAGCGGGCGGAGGGGACATTCAGTACTTC.

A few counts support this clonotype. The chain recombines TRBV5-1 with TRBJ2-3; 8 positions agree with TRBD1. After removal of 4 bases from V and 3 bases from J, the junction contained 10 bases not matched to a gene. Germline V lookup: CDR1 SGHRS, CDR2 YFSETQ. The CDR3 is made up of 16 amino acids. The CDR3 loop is CASSRTGILVTDTQYF. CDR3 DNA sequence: TGCGCCAGCAGCAGGACAGGGATTCTCGTTACAGATACGCAGTATTTT.

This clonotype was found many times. The CDR3 nucleotides read TGCGCCAGCAGCTTGGGGCCGAAATCGAACACCGGGGAGCTGTTTTTT. It codes for CASSLGPKSNTGELFF. V is TRBV5-1 and J is TRBJ2-2, with D unclear. CDR1 and CDR2 (germline): SGHRS, YFSETQ. Deletions cut 0 bases from V and 0 bases from J, with 9 bases between. The CDR3 length is 16 residues.

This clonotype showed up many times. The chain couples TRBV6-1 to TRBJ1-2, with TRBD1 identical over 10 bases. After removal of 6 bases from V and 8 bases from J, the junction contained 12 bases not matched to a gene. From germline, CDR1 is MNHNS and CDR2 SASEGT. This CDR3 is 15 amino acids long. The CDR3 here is CASSDNLTGGRGYTF. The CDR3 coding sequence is TGTGCCAGCAGCGACAACTTGACAGGGGGCCGCGGCTACACCTTC.

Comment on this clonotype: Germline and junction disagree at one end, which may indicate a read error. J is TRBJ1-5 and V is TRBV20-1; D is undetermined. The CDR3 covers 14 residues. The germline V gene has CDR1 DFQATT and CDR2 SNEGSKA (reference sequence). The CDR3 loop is CSVGSAYSSQPQHF. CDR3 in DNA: TGCAGTGTGGGGTCAGCATATAGCAGTCAGCCCCAGCATTTT.

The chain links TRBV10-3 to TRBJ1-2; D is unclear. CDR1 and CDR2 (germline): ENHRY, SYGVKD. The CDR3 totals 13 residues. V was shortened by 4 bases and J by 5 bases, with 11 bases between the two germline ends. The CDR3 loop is CAISVSGNYGYTF. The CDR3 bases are TGTGCCATCAGTGTTTCTGGTAATTATGGCTACACCTTC.

CDR3 sequence: CASSPLVGTQYF. For the CDR3, the DNA is TGTGCCAGCAGTCCTCTTGTCGGGACCCAGTACTTC. This chain connects TRBV12-3 or TRBV12-4 to TRBJ2-5, with D uncertain. The CDR3 consists of 12 residues. Trimming removed 5 bases from V and 7 bases from J, with 11 bases in between.

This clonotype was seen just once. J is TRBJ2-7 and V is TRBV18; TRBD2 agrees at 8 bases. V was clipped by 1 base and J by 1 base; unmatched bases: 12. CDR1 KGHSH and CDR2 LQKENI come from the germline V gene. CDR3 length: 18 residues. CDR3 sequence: CASSPHNRTSFLSYEQYV. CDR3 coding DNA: TGTGCCAGCTCACCACATAATCGGACTAGCTTTTTATCCTACGAGCAGTACGTC.

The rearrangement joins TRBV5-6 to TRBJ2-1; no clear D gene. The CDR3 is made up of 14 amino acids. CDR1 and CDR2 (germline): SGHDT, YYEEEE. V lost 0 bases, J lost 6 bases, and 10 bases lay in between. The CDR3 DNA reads TGTGCCAGCAGCTTGGTGGCGAGGTTCAATGAGCAGTTCTTC. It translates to CASSLVARFNEQFF.

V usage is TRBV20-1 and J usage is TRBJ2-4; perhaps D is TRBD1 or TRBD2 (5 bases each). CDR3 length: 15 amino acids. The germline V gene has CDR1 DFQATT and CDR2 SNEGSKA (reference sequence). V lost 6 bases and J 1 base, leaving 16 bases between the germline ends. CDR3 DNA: TGCAGTGCCCTTCGGGACCCCGTTGCCAAAAACATTCAGTACTTC. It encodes CSALRDPVAKNIQYF.

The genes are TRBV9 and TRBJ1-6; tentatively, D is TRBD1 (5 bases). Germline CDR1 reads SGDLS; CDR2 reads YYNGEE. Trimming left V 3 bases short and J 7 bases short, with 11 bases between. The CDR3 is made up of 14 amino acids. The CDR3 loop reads CASSDGTANSPLHF. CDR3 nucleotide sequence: TGTGCCAGCAGCGACGGGACGGCCAATTCACCCCTCCACTTT.

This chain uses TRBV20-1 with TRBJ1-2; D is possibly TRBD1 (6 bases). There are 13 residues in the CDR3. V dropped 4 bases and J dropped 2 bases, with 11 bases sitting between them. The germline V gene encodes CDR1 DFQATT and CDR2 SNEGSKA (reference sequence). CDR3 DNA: TGCAGTGCTACCCGGACAGACAACTATGGCTACACCTTC. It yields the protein CSATRTDNYGYTF.

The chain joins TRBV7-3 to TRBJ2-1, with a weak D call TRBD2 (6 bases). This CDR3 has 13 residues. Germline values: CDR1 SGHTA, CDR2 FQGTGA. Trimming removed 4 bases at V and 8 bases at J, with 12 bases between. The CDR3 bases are TGTGCCAGCAGCTACCTCGGGGGTCATGAGCAGTTCTTC. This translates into CASSYLGGHEQFF.

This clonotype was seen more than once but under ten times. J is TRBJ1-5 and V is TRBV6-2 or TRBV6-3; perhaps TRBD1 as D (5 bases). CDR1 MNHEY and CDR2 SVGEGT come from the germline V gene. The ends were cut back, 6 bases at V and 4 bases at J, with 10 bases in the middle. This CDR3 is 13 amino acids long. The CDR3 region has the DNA TGTGCCAGCAGGAGACAGTCAAATCAGCCCCAGCATTTT. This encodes CASRRQSNQPQHF.

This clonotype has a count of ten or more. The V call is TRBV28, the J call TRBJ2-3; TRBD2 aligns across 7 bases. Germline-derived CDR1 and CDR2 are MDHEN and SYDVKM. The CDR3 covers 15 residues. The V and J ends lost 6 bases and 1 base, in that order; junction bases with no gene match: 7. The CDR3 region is CASRPRTRRTDTQYF. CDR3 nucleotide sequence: TGTGCCAGCAGACCAAGGACTAGACGCACAGATACGCAGTATTTT.

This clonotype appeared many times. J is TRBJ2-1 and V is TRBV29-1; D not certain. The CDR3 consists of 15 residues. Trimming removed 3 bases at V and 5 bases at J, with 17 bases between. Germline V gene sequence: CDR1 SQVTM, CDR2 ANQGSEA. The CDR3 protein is CSVELILRTHNEQFF. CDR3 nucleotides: TGCAGCGTTGAGCTTATACTCCGGACCCACAATGAGCAGTTCTTC.

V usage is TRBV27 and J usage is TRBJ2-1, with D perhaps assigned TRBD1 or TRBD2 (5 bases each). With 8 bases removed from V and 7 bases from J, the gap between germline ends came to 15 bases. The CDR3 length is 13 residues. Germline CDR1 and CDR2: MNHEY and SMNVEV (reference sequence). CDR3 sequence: CASLQRGGNEQFF. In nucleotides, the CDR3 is TGTGCCAGCCTTCAAAGGGGCGGGAATGAGCAGTTCTTC.

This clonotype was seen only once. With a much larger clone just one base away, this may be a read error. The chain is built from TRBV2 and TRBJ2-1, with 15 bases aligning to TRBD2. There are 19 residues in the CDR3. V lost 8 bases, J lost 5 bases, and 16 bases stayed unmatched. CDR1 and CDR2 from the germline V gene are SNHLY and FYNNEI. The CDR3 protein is CASCSPRGLAGGLHNEQFF. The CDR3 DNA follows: TGTGCCAGCTGTTCCCCGAGGGGACTAGCGGGGGGACTTCACAATGAGCAGTTCTTC.

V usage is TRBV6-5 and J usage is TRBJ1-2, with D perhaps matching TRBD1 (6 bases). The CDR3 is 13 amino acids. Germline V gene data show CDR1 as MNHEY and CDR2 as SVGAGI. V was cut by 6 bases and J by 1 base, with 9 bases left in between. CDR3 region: CASRKDSNYGYTF. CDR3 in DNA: TGTGCCAGCAGAAAGGACAGTAACTATGGCTACACCTTC.

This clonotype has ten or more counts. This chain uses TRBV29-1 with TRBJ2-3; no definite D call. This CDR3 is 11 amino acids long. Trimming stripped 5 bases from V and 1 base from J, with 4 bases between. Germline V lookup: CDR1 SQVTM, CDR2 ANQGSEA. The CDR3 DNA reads TGCAGCGTTTCGGGCACAGATACGCAGTATTTT. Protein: CSVSGTDTQYF.

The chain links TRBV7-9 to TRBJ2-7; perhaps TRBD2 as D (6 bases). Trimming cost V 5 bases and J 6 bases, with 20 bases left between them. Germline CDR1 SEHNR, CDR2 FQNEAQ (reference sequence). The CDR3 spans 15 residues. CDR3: CASSPVAPSALEQYF. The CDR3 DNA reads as TGTGCCAGCAGCCCCGTCGCCCCTAGCGCCCTCGAGCAGTACTTC.

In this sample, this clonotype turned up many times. The CDR3 sequence is CASSQRGGDTEAFF. CDR3 in DNA: TGTGCCAGCAGTCAACGAGGGGGTGACACTGAAGCTTTCTTT. The chain links TRBV28 to TRBJ1-1, with D possibly matching TRBD1 (6 bases). The length of the CDR3 is 14 residues. The ends were cut back, 5 bases at V and 3 bases at J, with 13 bases in the middle. Looked up from germline, CDR1 is MDHEN and CDR2 is SYDVKM.

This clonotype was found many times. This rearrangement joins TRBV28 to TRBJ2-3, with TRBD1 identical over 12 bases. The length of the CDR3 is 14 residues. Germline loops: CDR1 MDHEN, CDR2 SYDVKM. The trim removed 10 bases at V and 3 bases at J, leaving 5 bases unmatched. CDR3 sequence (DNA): TGTGCCACCCGGGACAGGGGGCCTACAGATACGCAGTATTTT. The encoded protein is CATRDRGPTDTQYF.

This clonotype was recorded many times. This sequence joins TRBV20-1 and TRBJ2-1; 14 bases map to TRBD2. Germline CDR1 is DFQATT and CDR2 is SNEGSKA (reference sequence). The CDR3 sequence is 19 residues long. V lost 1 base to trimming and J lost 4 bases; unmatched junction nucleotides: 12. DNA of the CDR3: TGCAGTGCTAGAGGGGGACTAGCGGGGGAACACTTAAAGTACAATGAGCAGTTCTTC. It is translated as CSARGGLAGEHLKYNEQFF.